A single T cell receptor beta chain is shown here with its context. This specimen belongs to a study of T cell repertoires in cytomegalovirus infection. Study at large: Shared public TCR beta signatures pointed to both CMV infection and a matching HLA type.

TCRdb itself ran the reads through MiXCR, one entry per CDR3 protein. The sample lists some 170,000 distinct CDR3 sequences, approximately 18% occurring once. This sequence was found in a human donor in good health (CMV status not recorded). Some clones in this sample may be carry-over from other donors' samples. Material: CD8+ T cells from PBMCs.

As DNA, the CDR3 is TGCGCCAGCAGCCAGGGACTACAGGGGACCACCGGGGAGCTGTTTTTT. Translation: CASSQGLQGTTGELFF. The rearrangement uses TRBV4-3 and TRBJ2-2; D may match TRBD1 or TRBD2 (7 bases each). Germline V CDR1 and CDR2: LGHNA, YSLEER. There are 16 residues in the CDR3. Deletions cut 3 bases from V and 4 bases from J, with 15 bases between.